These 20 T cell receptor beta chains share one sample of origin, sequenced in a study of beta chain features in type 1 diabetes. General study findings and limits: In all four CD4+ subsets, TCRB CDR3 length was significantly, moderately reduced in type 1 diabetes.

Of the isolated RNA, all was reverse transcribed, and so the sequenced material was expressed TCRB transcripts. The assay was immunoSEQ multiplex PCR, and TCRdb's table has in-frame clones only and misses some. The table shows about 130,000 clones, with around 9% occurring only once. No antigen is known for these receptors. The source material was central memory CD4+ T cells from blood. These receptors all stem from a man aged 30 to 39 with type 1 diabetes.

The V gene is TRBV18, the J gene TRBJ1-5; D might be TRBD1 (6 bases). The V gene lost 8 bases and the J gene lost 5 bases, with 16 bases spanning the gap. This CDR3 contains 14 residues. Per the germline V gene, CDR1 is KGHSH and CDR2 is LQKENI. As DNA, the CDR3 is TGTGCCAGCGCAACCCGGGACACAGATCAGCCCCAGCATTTT. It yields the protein CASATRDTDQPQHF.

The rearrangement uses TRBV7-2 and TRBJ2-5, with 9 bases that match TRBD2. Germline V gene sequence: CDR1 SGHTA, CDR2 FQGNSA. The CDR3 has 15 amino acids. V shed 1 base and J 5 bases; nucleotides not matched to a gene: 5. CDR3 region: CASSLVAGGRETQYF. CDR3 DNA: TGTGCCAGCAGCTTAGTTGCGGGGGGGCGGGAGACCCAGTACTTC.

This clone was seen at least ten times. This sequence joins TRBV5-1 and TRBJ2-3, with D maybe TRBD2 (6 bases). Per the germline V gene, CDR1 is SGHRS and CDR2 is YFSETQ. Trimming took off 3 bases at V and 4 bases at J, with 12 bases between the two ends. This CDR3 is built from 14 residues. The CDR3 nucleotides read TGCGCCAGCAGCTCCCTATCGGGGGCAGATACGCAGTATTTT. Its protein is CASSSLSGADTQYF.

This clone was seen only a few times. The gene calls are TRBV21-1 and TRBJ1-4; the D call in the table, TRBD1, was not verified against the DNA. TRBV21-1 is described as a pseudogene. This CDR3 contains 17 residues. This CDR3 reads CASSTRQAMGSNEKLFF. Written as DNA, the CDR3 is TGTGCCAGCAGCACTCGACAGGCCATGGGCTCTAATGAAAAACTGTTTTTT.

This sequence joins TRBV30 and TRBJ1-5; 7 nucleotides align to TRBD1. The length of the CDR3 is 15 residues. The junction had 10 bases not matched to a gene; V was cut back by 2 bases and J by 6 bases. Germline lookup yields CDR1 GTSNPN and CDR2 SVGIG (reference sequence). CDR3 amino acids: CAWSYDRDSRQPQHF. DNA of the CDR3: TGTGCCTGGAGTTACGACCGGGACAGTCGTCAGCCCCAGCATTTT.

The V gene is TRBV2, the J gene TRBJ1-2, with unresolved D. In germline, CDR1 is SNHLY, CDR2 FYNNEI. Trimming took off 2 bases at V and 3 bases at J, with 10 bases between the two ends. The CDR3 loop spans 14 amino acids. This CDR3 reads CASSERRVDYGYTF. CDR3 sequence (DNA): TGTGCCAGCAGTGAAAGGAGGGTGGACTATGGCTACACCTTC.

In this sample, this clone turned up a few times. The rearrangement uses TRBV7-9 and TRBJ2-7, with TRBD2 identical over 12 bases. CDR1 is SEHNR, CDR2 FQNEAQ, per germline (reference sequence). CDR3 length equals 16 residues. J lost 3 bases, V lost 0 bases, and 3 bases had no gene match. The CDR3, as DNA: TGTGCCAGCAGCTTAGCACTAGCGGGGGGATACTACGAGCAGTACTTC. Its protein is CASSLALAGGYYEQYF.

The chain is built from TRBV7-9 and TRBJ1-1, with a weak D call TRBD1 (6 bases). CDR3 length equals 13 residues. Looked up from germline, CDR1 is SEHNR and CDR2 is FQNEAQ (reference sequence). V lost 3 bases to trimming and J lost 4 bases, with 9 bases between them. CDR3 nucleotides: TGTGCCAGCAGCTTTTCAGGGGCCACTGAAGCTTTCTTT. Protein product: CASSFSGATEAFF.

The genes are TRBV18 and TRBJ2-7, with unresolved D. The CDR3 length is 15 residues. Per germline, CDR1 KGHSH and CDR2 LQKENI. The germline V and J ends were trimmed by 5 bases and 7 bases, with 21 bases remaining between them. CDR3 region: CASSNSPQPYGEQYF. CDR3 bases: TGTGCCAGCTCAAATAGTCCGCAGCCATACGGGGAGCAGTACTTC.

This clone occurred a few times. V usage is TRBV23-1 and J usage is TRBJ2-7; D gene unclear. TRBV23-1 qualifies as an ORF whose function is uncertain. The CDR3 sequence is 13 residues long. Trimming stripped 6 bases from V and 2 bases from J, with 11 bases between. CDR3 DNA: TGCGCCAGCAGCCAAGACTTACCCTACGAGCAGTACTTC. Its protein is CASSQDLPYEQYF.

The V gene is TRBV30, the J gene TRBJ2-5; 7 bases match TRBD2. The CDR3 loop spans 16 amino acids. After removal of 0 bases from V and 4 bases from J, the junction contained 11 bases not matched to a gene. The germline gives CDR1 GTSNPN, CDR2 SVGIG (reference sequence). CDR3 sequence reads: CAWSVDMIGGGETQYF. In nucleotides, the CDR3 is TGTGCCTGGAGTGTAGATATGATCGGCGGGGGAGAGACCCAGTACTTC.

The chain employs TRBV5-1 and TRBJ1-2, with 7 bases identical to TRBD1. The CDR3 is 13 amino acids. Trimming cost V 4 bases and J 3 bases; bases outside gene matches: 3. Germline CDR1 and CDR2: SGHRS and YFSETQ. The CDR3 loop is CASSPGQDYGYTF. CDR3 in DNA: TGCGCCAGCAGCCCCGGACAGGACTATGGCTACACCTTC.

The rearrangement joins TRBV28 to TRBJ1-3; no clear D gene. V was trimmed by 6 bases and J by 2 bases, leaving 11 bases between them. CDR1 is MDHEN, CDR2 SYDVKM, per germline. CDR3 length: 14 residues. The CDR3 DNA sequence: TGTGCCAGCAGCACTACGGCAACTGGAAACACCATATATTTT. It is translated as CASSTTATGNTIYF.

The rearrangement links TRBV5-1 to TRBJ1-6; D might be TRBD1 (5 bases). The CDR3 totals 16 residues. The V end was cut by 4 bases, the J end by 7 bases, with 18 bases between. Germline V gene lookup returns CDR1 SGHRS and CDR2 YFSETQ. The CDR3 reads CASSLALQGGNSPLHF. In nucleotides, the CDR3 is TGCGCCAGCAGCCTCGCACTCCAGGGCGGAAATTCACCCCTCCACTTT.

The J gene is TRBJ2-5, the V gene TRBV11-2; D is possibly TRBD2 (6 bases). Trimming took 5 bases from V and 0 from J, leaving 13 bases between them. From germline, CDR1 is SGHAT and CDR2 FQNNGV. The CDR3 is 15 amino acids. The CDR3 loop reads CASSRQGGDQETQYF. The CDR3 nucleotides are TGTGCCAGCAGCCGTCAGGGCGGGGACCAAGAGACCCAGTACTTC.

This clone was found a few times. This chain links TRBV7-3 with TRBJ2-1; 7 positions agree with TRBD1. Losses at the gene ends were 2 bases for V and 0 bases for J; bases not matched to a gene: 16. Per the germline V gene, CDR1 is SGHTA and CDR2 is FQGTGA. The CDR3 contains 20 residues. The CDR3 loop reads CASSLGIRGQLTSSYNEQFF. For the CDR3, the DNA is TGTGCCAGCAGCTTAGGAATCAGGGGACAGCTTACTAGCTCCTACAATGAGCAGTTCTTC.

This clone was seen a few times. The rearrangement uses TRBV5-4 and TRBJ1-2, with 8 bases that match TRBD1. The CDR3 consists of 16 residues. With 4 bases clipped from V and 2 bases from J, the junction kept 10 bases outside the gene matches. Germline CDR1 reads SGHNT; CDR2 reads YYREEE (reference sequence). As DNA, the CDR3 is TGTGCCAGCAGCCCCCCTCAGGGGGCGATGAACTATGGCTACACCTTC. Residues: CASSPPQGAMNYGYTF.

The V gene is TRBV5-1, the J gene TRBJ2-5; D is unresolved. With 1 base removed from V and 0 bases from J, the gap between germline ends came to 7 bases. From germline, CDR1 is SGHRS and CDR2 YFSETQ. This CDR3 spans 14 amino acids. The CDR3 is CASSLLSDQETQYF. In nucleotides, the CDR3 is TGCGCCAGCAGCTTGCTCAGCGACCAAGAGACCCAGTACTTC.

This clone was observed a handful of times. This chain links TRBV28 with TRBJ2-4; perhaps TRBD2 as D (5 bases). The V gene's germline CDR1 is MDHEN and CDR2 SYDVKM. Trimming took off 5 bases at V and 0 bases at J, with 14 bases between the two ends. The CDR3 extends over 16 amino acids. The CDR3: CASSPGSVLAKNIQYF. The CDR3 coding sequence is TGTGCCAGCAGTCCGGGGTCCGTCCTAGCCAAAAACATTCAGTACTTC. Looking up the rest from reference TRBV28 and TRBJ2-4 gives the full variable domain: DVKVTQSSRYLVKRTGEKVFLECVQDMDHENMFWYRQDPGLGLRLIYFSYDVKMKEKGDIPEGYSVSREKKERFSLILESASTNQTSMYLCASSPGSVLAKNIQYFGAGTRLSVL.

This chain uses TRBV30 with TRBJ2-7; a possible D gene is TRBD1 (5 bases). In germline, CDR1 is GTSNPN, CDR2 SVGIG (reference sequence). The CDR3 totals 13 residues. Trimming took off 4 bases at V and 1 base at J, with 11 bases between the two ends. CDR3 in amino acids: CAWTPAGSYEQYF. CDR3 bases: TGTGCCTGGACCCCGGCAGGGTCCTACGAGCAGTACTTC. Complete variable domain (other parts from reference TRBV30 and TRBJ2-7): SQTIHQWPATLVQPVGSPLSLECTVEGTSNPNLYWYRQAAGRGLQLLFYSVGIGQISSEVPQNLSASRPQDRQFILSSKKLLLSDSGFYLCAWTPAGSYEQYFGPGTRLTVT.